A selection of T cell receptor beta chains follows, all from one sample in a study of T cells in Graves' hyperthyroidism and ophthalmopathy. Each CDR3 protein is one row after TCRdb ran MiXCR on the multiplex PCR reads. The table shows 250,000 to 300,000 distinct CDR3 sequences, with approximately 18% occurring only once. Sequenced: blood. The receptor source for this set is a man aged 50-59 years with Graves' ophthalmopathy. The CDR3 runs from the conserved cysteine through the conserved F or W. Each record gives: clone size, J gene, D gene, V gene, CDR3 DNA, CDR3 protein. The D gene is left open where the match is weak. Clone size is shown for a subset of rows, as once, few, many or a class of expanded clone.

>NA|TRBJ2-3|NA|TRBV20-1
TGCAGTGCTAGACTAGCCAGCACAGATACGCAGTATTTT
CSARLASTDTQYF
>few|TRBJ1-1|NA|TRBV19
TGTGCCAGTAGTATCAGGGGTCGATTGAACACTGAAGCTTTCTTT
CASSIRGRLNTEAFF
>NA|TRBJ2-2|NA|TRBV10-3
TGTGCCATCAGTGAAAGGGTCAGCACGAACACCGGGGAGCTGTTTTTT
CAISERVSTNTGELFF
>many|TRBJ1-2|NA|TRBV5-1
TGCGCCAGCAGCTTGGAGCCAGCCTCTAACTATGGCTACACCTTC
CASSLEPASNYGYTF
>few|TRBJ1-4|NA|TRBV6-5
TGTGCCAGCAGTTTCAGGGGTGAAAAACTGTTTTTT
CASSFRGEKLFF
>few|TRBJ2-3|TRBD2|TRBV6-2/TRBV6-3
TGTGCCAGCAGTTACTCGATTACTAGCGGGAGCTCAGATACGCAGTATTTT
CASSYSITSGSSDTQYF
>many|TRBJ1-5|TRBD1|TRBV28
TGTGCCAGCAGTTTAGCAGGGGGTGATGGACAGCCCCAGCATTTT
CASSLAGGDGQPQHF
>many|TRBJ2-7|TRBD2|TRBV6-2/TRBV6-3
TGTGCCAGCAGCCTCAGCGGGAGGCCCTACGAGCAGTACTTC
CASSLSGRPYEQYF
>many|TRBJ2-6|NA|TRBV7-8
TGTGCCAGCAGCCGCGACGGACCCTCTGGGGCCAACGTCCTGACTTTC
CASSRDGPSGANVLTF
>many|TRBJ2-1|TRBD1|TRBV28
TGTGCCAGCAGCGACGCGGGACAGGATTACAATGAGCAGTTCTTC
CASSDAGQDYNEQFF
>many|TRBJ1-5|NA|TRBV12-3/TRBV12-4
TGTGCCAGCAGTTTCAAGAGCGGAGGGATACACAATCAGCCCCAGCATTTT
CASSFKSGGIHNQPQHF